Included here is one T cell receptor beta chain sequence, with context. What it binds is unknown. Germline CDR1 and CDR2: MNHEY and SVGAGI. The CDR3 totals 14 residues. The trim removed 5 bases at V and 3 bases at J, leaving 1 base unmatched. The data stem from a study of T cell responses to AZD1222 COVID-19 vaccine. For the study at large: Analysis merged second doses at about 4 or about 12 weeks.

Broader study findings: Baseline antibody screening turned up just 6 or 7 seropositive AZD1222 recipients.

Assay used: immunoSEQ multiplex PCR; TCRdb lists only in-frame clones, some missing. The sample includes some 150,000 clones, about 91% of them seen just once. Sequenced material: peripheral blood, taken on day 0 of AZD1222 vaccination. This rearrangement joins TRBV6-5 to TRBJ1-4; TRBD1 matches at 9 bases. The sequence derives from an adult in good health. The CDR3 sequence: CASSRTGANEKLFF. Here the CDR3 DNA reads TGTGCCAGCAGTAGGACAGGGGCTAATGAAAAACTGTTTTTT.